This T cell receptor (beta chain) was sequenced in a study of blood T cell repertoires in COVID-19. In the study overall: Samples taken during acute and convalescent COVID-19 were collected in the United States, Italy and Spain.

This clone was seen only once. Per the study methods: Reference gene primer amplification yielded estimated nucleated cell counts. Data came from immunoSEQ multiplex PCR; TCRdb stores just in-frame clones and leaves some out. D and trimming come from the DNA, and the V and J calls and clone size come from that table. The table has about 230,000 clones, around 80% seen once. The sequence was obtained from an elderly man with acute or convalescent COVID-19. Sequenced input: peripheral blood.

As DNA, the CDR3 is TGTGCCAGCAGTTACGCAGGGGCGGGAAACACCATATATTTT. Protein product: CASSYAGAGNTIYF. This sequence joins TRBV6-5 and TRBJ1-3, with D perhaps TRBD1 (6 bases). Trimming took off 2 bases at V and 4 bases at J, with 9 bases between the two ends. This CDR3 is 14 amino acids long. Germline CDR1 reads MNHEY; CDR2 reads SVGAGI.